A single sample gave rise to the 30 T cell receptor beta chains below, sequenced in a study of cytomegalovirus exposure and HLA in healthy donors. PCR employed 60 Vbeta and 13 Jbeta primers. Profiled with immunoSEQ multiplex PCR; TCRdb holds only in-frame clones, not every one. The data show about 160,000 clones, with roughly 82% seen just once and around 1.5% held by the top ten. The sample was PBMCs. The receptors were sampled from a girl aged 5 to 17 in good health and CMV-seropositive.

This chain connects TRBV15 to TRBJ2-7; 11 bases match TRBD2. The CDR3 extends over 15 amino acids. Losses at the gene ends were 3 bases for V and 3 bases for J; bases not matched to a gene: 4. Germline assignment: CDR1 LNHNV and CDR2 YYDKDF (reference sequence). In DNA form, the CDR3 reads TGTGCCACCAGCAGGACGGGGACTAGCGGCTACGAGCAGTACTTC. It encodes CATSRTGTSGYEQYF. The whole variable domain, filled in from reference TRBV15 and TRBJ2-7, reads DAMVIQNPRYQVTQFGKPVTLSCSQTLNHNVMYWYQQKSSQAPKLLFHYYDKDFNNEADTPDNFQSRRPNTSFCFLDIRSPGLGDTAMYLCATSRTGTSGYEQYFGPGTRLTVT.

The chain couples TRBV9 to TRBJ1-3, with 7 bases lining up with TRBD1. Germline-derived CDR1 and CDR2 are SGDLS and YYNGEE. The trim removed 0 bases at V and 4 bases at J, leaving 1 base unmatched. The CDR3 has 14 residues. The DNA for the CDR3 is TGTGCCAGCAGCGTAGAACAGGGGGGAAACACCATATATTTT. Translating gives CASSVEQGGNTIYF.

CDR3 amino acids: CASSLGLAPEQYF. The CDR3 DNA follows: TGTGCCAGCAGTTTAGGACTCGCGCCCGAGCAGTACTTC. This chain uses TRBV28 with TRBJ2-5, with a weak D call TRBD2 (5 bases). The J call is uncertain, as TRBJ2-7 better fits the DNA end. The CDR3 runs to 13 residues. Germline-derived CDR1 and CDR2 are MDHEN and SYDVKM.

V gene TRBV13 combines with J gene TRBJ2-2; D gene unclear. Trimming removed 0 bases from V and 3 bases from J, with 5 bases in between. This CDR3 region has 14 residues. Germline loops: CDR1 PRHDT, CDR2 FYEKMQ (reference sequence). The CDR3 loop reads CASSLGGDTGELFF. The DNA for the CDR3 is TGTGCCAGCAGCTTAGGGGGCGACACCGGGGAGCTGTTTTTT. Full variable domain (outside the CDR3, taken from reference TRBV13 and TRBJ2-2): AAGVIQSPRHLIKEKRETATLKCYPIPRHDTVYWYQQGPGQDPQFLISFYEKMQSDKGSIPDRFSAQQFSDYHSELNMSSLELGDSALYFCASSLGGDTGELFFGEGSRLTVL.

The V call is TRBV29-1, the J call TRBJ2-7; a possible D gene is TRBD2 (7 bases). The ends were cut back, 3 bases at V and 5 bases at J, with 14 bases in the middle. The length of the CDR3 is 13 residues. In germline, CDR1 is SQVTM, CDR2 ANQGSEA. The CDR3 DNA is TGCAGCGTTGATGGGGGGGCGGTCGACGAGCAGTACTTC. The encoded protein is CSVDGGAVDEQYF.

This clone has a handful of counts. The chain is built from TRBV28 and TRBJ2-5; 10 bases line up with TRBD2. This CDR3 spans 17 amino acids. CDR1 is MDHEN and CDR2 is SYDVKM in the germline V gene. The V and J ends lost 3 bases and 6 bases, in that order; junction bases with no gene match: 13. The CDR3 DNA reads as TGTGCCAGCAGTTTTTTCTGGCCACTAGCGGGGAAGAAGACCCAGTACTTC. Amino acids: CASSFFWPLAGKKTQYF.

The chain combines TRBV10-3 with TRBJ1-1, with unresolved D. This CDR3 spans 15 amino acids. Looked up from germline, CDR1 is ENHRY and CDR2 is SYGVKD. Trimming took off 2 bases at V and 4 bases at J, with 14 bases between the two ends. For the CDR3, the DNA is TGTGCCATCAGTGAGGGTCAAGGGAGAGCCACTGAAGCTTTCTTT. Its protein is CAISEGQGRATEAFF.

This chain uses TRBV5-1 with TRBJ2-1, with 8 bases lining up with TRBD2. Germline loops: CDR1 SGHRS, CDR2 YFSETQ. The CDR3 runs 16 residues. The V and J ends lost 7 bases and 3 bases, in that order; junction bases with no gene match: 12. The CDR3 DNA reads as TGCGCCAGCGTCCCCCGGCCAGCGGGGGACTACAATGAGCAGTTCTTC. This gives the protein CASVPRPAGDYNEQFF.

This sequence joins TRBV13 and TRBJ2-3; possible D gene TRBD2, 6 bases. The CDR3 covers 16 residues. Trimming shortened V by 1 base and J by 2 bases, and 13 bases separated the two germline ends. Germline-derived CDR1 and CDR2 are PRHDT and FYEKMQ (reference sequence). This chain's CDR3 is CASSLVGTWLTDTQYF. The CDR3 DNA reads TGTGCCAGCAGCTTAGTAGGGACTTGGCTCACAGATACGCAGTATTTT.

The gene calls are TRBV19 and TRBJ1-2; D remains ambiguous. Looked up from germline, CDR1 is LNHDA and CDR2 is SQIVND (reference sequence). The germline V and J ends were trimmed by 6 bases and 8 bases, with 13 bases remaining between them. There are 12 residues in the CDR3. The CDR3 spells CASRWGSSGYTF. In DNA, the CDR3 is TGTGCCAGTAGATGGGGATCTAGCGGCTACACCTTC.

This sequence joins TRBV6-5 and TRBJ2-1, with 7 bases aligning to TRBD1. J was trimmed by 1 base and V by 7 bases; bases with no gene match: 7. Germline lookup yields CDR1 MNHEY and CDR2 SVGAGI. The length of the CDR3 is 15 residues. The CDR3 loop is CASKIDRESYNEQFF. Written as DNA, the CDR3 is TGTGCCAGCAAAATCGACAGGGAGTCCTACAATGAGCAGTTCTTC.

The V call is TRBV5-6, the J call TRBJ2-1, with TRBD2 matching over 8 bases. Germline V CDR1 and CDR2: SGHDT, YYEEEE. This CDR3 has 16 residues. V gave up 4 bases and J gave up 7 bases; unmatched junction bases: 13. The CDR3 bases are TGTGCCAGCAGCCCCCCCGGCAGCGGGGGTGGTAATGAGCAGTTCTTC. Amino acids: CASSPPGSGGGNEQFF.

The chain recombines TRBV6-8 with TRBJ1-5, with D maybe TRBD1 (5 bases). In germline, CDR1 is MNHGY, CDR2 SAAAGT. This CDR3 has 17 residues. The V and J ends lost 5 bases and 2 bases respectively, with 19 bases between them. CDR3 DNA: TGTGCCAGCAGTCTCCCGAGGTGGGACTCGTGCAATCAGCCCCAGCATTTT. Protein sequence: CASSLPRWDSCNQPQHF.

The V call is TRBV15, the J call TRBJ2-5; D may be TRBD1 (6 bases). Germline V gene data show CDR1 as LNHNV and CDR2 as YYDKDF (reference sequence). The CDR3 totals 14 residues. With 5 bases removed from V and 3 bases from J, the gap between germline ends came to 13 bases. Written as DNA, the CDR3 is TGTGCCACCAGCGCTCAAGCAGGGGAAGAGACCCAGTACTTC. Its translation is CATSAQAGEETQYF. The full variable domain, its missing parts supplied by reference TRBV15 and TRBJ2-5, is DAMVIQNPRYQVTQFGKPVTLSCSQTLNHNVMYWYQQKSSQAPKLLFHYYDKDFNNEADTPDNFQSRRPNTSFCFLDIRSPGLGDTAMYLCATSAQAGEETQYFGPGTRLLVL.

The gene calls are TRBV5-1 and TRBJ2-1, with D tentatively TRBD2 (6 bases). The germline V gene has CDR1 SGHRS and CDR2 YFSETQ. CDR3 length: 14 residues. Trimming removed 1 base from V and 3 bases from J, with 8 bases in between. For the CDR3, the DNA is TGCGCCAGCAGCTTGCAGGAGGGCTACAATGAGCAGTTCTTC. It translates to CASSLQEGYNEQFF.

This clone was seen a single time. CDR3 in amino acids: CASSLDGNSNQPQHF. The DNA for the CDR3 is TGTGCCAGCAGTTTGGACGGGAATAGCAATCAGCCCCAGCATTTT. The J gene is TRBJ1-5, the V gene TRBV27; D unresolved. The CDR3 sequence is 15 residues long. Trimming pared 3 bases from V and 0 bases from J, leaving 9 bases between. The germline CDR1 and CDR2 sequences are MNHEY and SMNVEV (reference sequence).

V usage is TRBV5-6 and J usage is TRBJ1-1; D remains unclear. Between the trimmed V and J ends, which lost 5 bases and 5 bases, there was a span of 13 bases. Germline-derived CDR1 and CDR2 are SGHDT and YYEEEE. The CDR3 length is 13 residues. CDR3 residues: CASRWRPWTEAFF. The CDR3 nucleotides are TGTGCCAGCAGGTGGCGGCCGTGGACTGAAGCTTTCTTT.

The chain couples TRBV28 to TRBJ2-7; 8 bases are a match to TRBD1. Trimming removed 5 bases from V and 4 bases from J; junction bases left unmatched: 7. CDR3 length: 14 amino acids. Looked up from germline, CDR1 is MDHEN and CDR2 is SYDVKM. CDR3: CASSPRTGRYEQYF. CDR3 coding DNA: TGTGCCAGCAGTCCTAGGACAGGGAGGTACGAGCAGTACTTC.

The chain recombines TRBV5-1 with TRBJ1-5, with D unresolved. Trimming shortened V by 0 bases and J by 0 bases, and 13 bases separated the two germline ends. The germline V gene has CDR1 SGHRS and CDR2 YFSETQ. The CDR3 length is 17 residues. The CDR3 here is CASSLESRTASNQPQHF. The CDR3 nucleotides are TGCGCCAGCAGCTTGGAATCGAGAACAGCTAGCAATCAGCCCCAGCATTTT.

The sample holds a few counts of this clone. CDR3 residues: CASSGGTGTGNTIYF. The CDR3 DNA follows: TGTGCCAGCAGCGGGGGGACAGGGACTGGAAACACCATATATTTT. The V gene is TRBV5-4, the J gene TRBJ1-3, with TRBD1 matching 9 bases. Germline V gene data show CDR1 as SGHNT and CDR2 as YYREEE (reference sequence). J was trimmed by 2 bases and V by 4 bases; bases with no gene match: 4. The CDR3 contains 15 residues. Full variable domain (missing parts from reference TRBV5-4 and TRBJ1-3): ETGVTQSPTHLIKTRGQQVTLRCSSQSGHNTVSWYQQALGQGPQFIFQYYREEENGRGNFPPRFSGLQFPNYSSELNVNALELDDSALYLCASSGGTGTGNTIYFGEGSWLTVV.

Notes on this clone: Other DNA sequences in the sample encode the same CDR3. The V gene is TRBV7-9, the J gene TRBJ1-1; TRBD1 matches 9 bases. The J segment lost 0 bases and the V segment lost 5 bases, leaving 7 bases of the junction unmatched. This CDR3 comprises 16 residues. Germline CDR1 SEHNR, CDR2 FQNEAQ (reference sequence). The CDR3 DNA reads TGTGCCAGCAGCCCACCGGGACAGGGATTGAACACTGAAGCTTTCTTT. Its protein product is CASSPPGQGLNTEAFF.

This chain connects TRBV7-3 to TRBJ2-1; the match to TRBD1 covers 9 bases. Germline lookup yields CDR1 SGHTA and CDR2 FQGTGA. This CDR3 region has 16 residues. J lost 4 bases, V lost 6 bases, and 10 bases had no gene match. The CDR3 DNA is TGTGCCAGCAGGGGACAGGGTCGAGTCCCGTACAATGAGCAGTTCTTC. Amino acids: CASRGQGRVPYNEQFF.

The CDR3 nucleotides read TGTGCCATCAGTGAGTCGGCAGGGGGCAATGAGCAGTTCTTC. It yields the protein CAISESAGGNEQFF. This chain links TRBV10-3 with TRBJ2-1, with TRBD1 matching 7 bases. The CDR3 has 14 amino acids. CDR1 is ENHRY, CDR2 SYGVKD, per germline. V lost 0 bases and J lost 6; bases outside the gene matches: 2.

The chain links TRBV10-1 to TRBJ2-1; 8 bases are a match to TRBD2. This CDR3 comprises 17 residues. With 3 bases clipped from V and 2 bases from J, the junction kept 9 bases outside the gene matches. The V gene's germline CDR1 is WNHNN and CDR2 SYGVQD (reference sequence). CDR3 in amino acids: CASSDGPGREAYNEQFF. CDR3 sequence (DNA): TGCGCCAGCAGTGATGGCCCTGGGCGGGAGGCCTACAATGAGCAGTTCTTC.

CDR3 coding DNA: TGTGCCAGCAGCTCAATCCATCTGACTAGCGGGAACCATGAGCAGTTCTTC. Translating gives CASSSIHLTSGNHEQFF. The rearrangement uses TRBV7-2 and TRBJ2-1, with 11 bases matching TRBD2. The length of the CDR3 is 17 residues. Unmatched junction bases numbered 13, after V lost 4 bases and J lost 8 bases. CDR1 is SGHTA, CDR2 FQGNSA, per germline. Looking up the rest from reference TRBV7-2 and TRBJ2-1 gives the full variable domain: GAGVSQSPSNKVTEKGKDVELRCDPISGHTALYWYRQSLGQGLEFLIYFQGNSAPDKSGLPSDRFSAERTGGSVSTLTIQRTQQEDSAVYLCASSSIHLTSGNHEQFFGPGTRLTVL.

For the CDR3, the DNA is TGTGCCAGCTCCCCCTCTTCGGATCAGCCCCAGCATTTT. This sequence encodes CASSPSSDQPQHF. The chain uses TRBV18 and TRBJ1-5; the D is unclear. V was shortened by 6 bases and J by 5 bases, with 11 bases between the two germline ends. This CDR3 comprises 13 residues. Germline V gives CDR1 KGHSH, CDR2 LQKENI. The variable domain in full, completed from reference TRBV18 and TRBJ1-5, reads NAGVMQNPRHLVRRRGQEARLRCSPMKGHSHVYWYRQLPEEGLKFMVYLQKENIIDESGMPKERFSAEFPKEGPSILRIQQVVRGDSAAYFCASSPSSDQPQHFGDGTRLSIL.

The V call is TRBV9, the J call TRBJ2-5, with a weak D call TRBD1 (6 bases). Germline V gene lookup returns CDR1 SGDLS and CDR2 YYNGEE. The ends were cut back, 0 bases at V and 0 bases at J, with 9 bases in the middle. This CDR3 region has 15 residues. This CDR3 reads CASSVVGDNQETQYF. CDR3 nucleotides: TGTGCCAGCAGCGTAGTTGGGGACAACCAAGAGACCCAGTACTTC.

Of note for this clone: Germline and junction disagree at one end, which may indicate a read error. J is TRBJ2-2 and V is TRBV7-7; D perhaps matches TRBD1 (5 bases). CDR3 size: 15 residues. CDR1 and CDR2 (germline): SSHAT, FNYEAQ (reference sequence). The CDR3 protein is CASSLFQGVPGELFF. CDR3 in DNA: TGTGCTAGCAGCTTATTTCAGGGCGTCCCCGGGGAGCTGTTTTTT.

This clone has a handful of counts. The chain uses TRBV7-9 and TRBJ2-2; no clear D. Germline V CDR1 and CDR2: SEHNR, FQNEAQ (reference sequence). V gave up 4 bases and J gave up 10 bases, with 13 bases separating them. The CDR3 extends over 13 amino acids. The CDR3 reads CASSSAGVEELFF. In DNA form, the CDR3 reads TGTGCCAGCAGCTCGGCAGGTGTCGAGGAGCTGTTTTTT.

Only one count was recorded for this clone. The chain is built from TRBV6-1 and TRBJ1-2; TRBD1 aligns across 8 bases. The germline V gene has CDR1 MNHNS and CDR2 SASEGT. The CDR3 length is 15 residues. The V segment lost 7 bases and the J segment 4 bases; nucleotides outside the gene matches: 11. The CDR3 loop is CASKRSGTGRYGYTF. The CDR3 nucleotides read TGTGCCAGCAAACGTTCCGGGACAGGACGCTATGGCTACACCTTC.